This entry features one T cell receptor beta chain sequence. Antigen specificity is unknown. Produced via immunoSEQ multiplex PCR; TCRdb's table is partial and in-frame only. The data hold approximately 130,000 clones, with 89% observed a single time. This entry belongs to a study of T cell responses to AZD1222 COVID-19 vaccine. Study results and limitations: There were mostly white British donors and more females than males, and clonal diversity was possibly underestimated. Vaccine-related CD4 TCRs covered spike, predominating at 160-218 and 743-854. None of the repertoires were sampled until the peak T cell response had passed. Once two AZD1222 doses were given, Spike-specific TCR breadth and depth went up.

The germline CDR1 and CDR2 sequences are LNHDA and SQIVND (reference sequence). The CDR3 totals 13 residues. The V end lost 5 bases, the J end lost 4 bases, and 12 bases lay between the germline ends. The specimen comprised peripheral blood, sampled 28 days after the second AZD1222 dose. The chain combines TRBV19 with TRBJ2-7; D is ambiguous. The clonotype comes from an adult who received the AZD1222 COVID-19 vaccine. CDR3 nucleotides: TGTGCCAGTAGTTCTCCTCCAGTATACGAGCAGTACTTC. This sequence encodes CASSSPPVYEQYF.